Each of the 32 T cell receptor beta chains below was sequenced from the same sample in a study of neurological immune-mediated disorders. Time point here: longitudinal time-point 3. TCRdb re-analysed the 5' RACE reads in MiXCR, keeping a single row per CDR3 protein. The sample has around 100,000 distinct CDR3 sequences; 10% to 14% are singletons. Sequenced input: PBMCs. The receptors stem from a female donor with HTLV-1-associated myelopathy (HAM/TSP).

This clonotype was detected ten times or more. The chain recombines TRBV12-3 or TRBV12-4 with TRBJ2-5; the D gene could be TRBD1 or TRBD2 (6 bases each). The CDR3 is 13 residues long. Trimming took 8 bases from V and 6 from J, leaving 16 bases between them. The CDR3 loop reads CASSQEGGKTQYF. CDR3 bases: TGTGCCAGCTCCCAAGAGGGGGGAAAGACCCAGTACTTC.

This clonotype was counted many times. The V call is TRBV10-3, the J call TRBJ2-5; no clear D gene. This CDR3 comprises 13 residues. Germline loops: CDR1 ENHRY, CDR2 SYGVKD. Trimming took off 11 bases at V and 3 bases at J, with 16 bases between the two ends. The DNA of the CDR3 is TGTGCCGTCCTCGATCACAGTGAAGAGACCCAGTACTTC. Its protein product is CAVLDHSEETQYF.

This clonotype was seen at least ten times. This sequence joins TRBV20-1 and TRBJ2-7; D unclear. This CDR3 is 11 amino acids long. In germline, CDR1 is DFQATT, CDR2 SNEGSKA (reference sequence). Trimming cost V 6 bases and J 4 bases, with 10 bases left between them. The CDR3 DNA sequence: TGCAGTGCCCGAGTGGAGTACGAGCAGTACTTC. This sequence encodes CSARVEYEQYF.

In its sample, this clonotype was seen many times. The J gene is TRBJ1-1, the V gene TRBV5-1; the D gene is possibly TRBD1 (6 bases). The CDR3 is made up of 14 amino acids. V was cut by 4 bases and J by 3 bases, with 13 bases left in between. CDR1 is SGHRS and CDR2 is YFSETQ in the germline V gene. Here the CDR3 DNA reads TGCGCCAGCAGCGGGGGCATGGATTACACTGAAGCTTTCTTT. Its translation is CASSGGMDYTEAFF.

This clonotype was picked up many times. This chain connects TRBV28 to TRBJ2-1; TRBD2 matches at 7 bases. The CDR3 loop spans 15 amino acids. Germline-derived CDR1 and CDR2 are MDHEN and SYDVKM. J lost 7 bases, V lost 5 bases, and 11 bases had no gene match. The CDR3 loop is CASSPPGGKSNEQFF. CDR3 sequence (DNA): TGTGCCAGCAGTCCCCCGGGGGGAAAATCGAATGAGCAGTTCTTC.

This clonotype was seen many times. The chain carries TRBV3-1 and TRBJ1-3; D ambiguous. The germline V and J ends were trimmed by 4 bases and 4 bases, with 11 bases remaining between them. Germline CDR1 and CDR2: LGHDT and YNNKEL (reference sequence). This CDR3 spans 14 amino acids. CDR3 amino acids: CASSRIVKGNTIYF. CDR3 sequence (DNA): TGTGCCAGCAGCCGCATCGTAAAGGGAAACACCATATATTTT.

There are many counts of this clonotype. This chain connects TRBV5-1 to TRBJ2-2; 9 nucleotides match TRBD2. The CDR3 is 16 residues long. The trim removed 7 bases at V and 5 bases at J, leaving 12 bases unmatched. Germline assignment: CDR1 SGHRS and CDR2 YFSETQ. This CDR3 reads CASRTSGTSLTGELFF. The CDR3 bases are TGCGCCAGCCGAACCTCCGGGACTAGCTTGACCGGGGAGCTGTTTTTT.

This chain joins TRBV5-1 and TRBJ1-4; D gene uncertain. Germline-derived CDR1 and CDR2 are SGHRS and YFSETQ. V lost 4 bases and J lost 0, with 7 bases in between. The CDR3 is made up of 14 amino acids. The CDR3, as DNA: TGCGCCAGCAGCAGGGCCGCAACTAATGAAAAACTGTTTTTT. Amino acids: CASSRAATNEKLFF.

Ten or more counts support this clonotype. The chain uses TRBV5-1 and TRBJ2-7; D is perhaps TRBD1 or TRBD2 (5 bases each). CDR3 length: 14 amino acids. V was trimmed by 3 bases and J by 0 bases, leaving 10 bases between them. Germline CDR1 and CDR2: SGHRS and YFSETQ. CDR3 bases: TGCGCCAGCAGCTCATCCGGGACCTCCTACGAGCAGTACTTC. Translated, it gives CASSSSGTSYEQYF.

This clonotype was picked up many times. The chain uses TRBV5-1 and TRBJ1-2; the D is unclear. Trimming pared 2 bases from V and 5 bases from J, leaving 7 bases between. CDR1 and CDR2 (germline): SGHRS, YFSETQ. This CDR3 region has 12 residues. The CDR3 here is CASSLARYGYTF. The CDR3 DNA follows: TGCGCCAGCAGCTTAGCGAGATATGGCTACACCTTC.

The chain is built from TRBV20-1 and TRBJ2-7; D not certain. Germline assignment: CDR1 DFQATT and CDR2 SNEGSKA (reference sequence). V was trimmed by 2 bases and J by 0 bases, leaving 11 bases between them. The CDR3 sequence is 14 residues long. CDR3 residues: CSARLSLSSYEQYF. In nucleotides, the CDR3 is TGCAGTGCTAGACTAAGTCTTAGCTCCTACGAGCAGTACTTC.

In this sample, this clonotype turned up many times. V is TRBV6-5 and J is TRBJ2-7, with 9 bases aligning to TRBD1. The germline V gene encodes CDR1 MNHEY and CDR2 SVGAGI. CDR3 length: 14 residues. V was pared by 5 bases and J by 3 bases, with 5 bases of the junction left unmatched. The chain's CDR3 is CASSLGTGYYEQYF. In DNA form, the CDR3 reads TGTGCCAGCAGTCTCGGGACAGGGTACTACGAGCAGTACTTC.

This clonotype was recorded many times. The V call is TRBV6-5, the J call TRBJ2-1; D call uncertain. The germline gives CDR1 MNHEY, CDR2 SVGAGI. V shed 2 bases and J shed 12 bases, with 8 bases lying between them. The CDR3 runs 11 residues. The CDR3 nucleotides read TGTGCCAGCAGTTACGACCGGTCGCAGTTCTTC. Amino acid sequence: CASSYDRSQFF.

This clonotype was picked up many times. The V and J genes are TRBV5-1 and TRBJ2-7; D call uncertain. V was clipped by 1 base and J by 3 bases, with 17 bases between them. CDR3 length: 16 amino acids. The germline V gene has CDR1 SGHRS and CDR2 YFSETQ. In DNA form, the CDR3 reads TGCGCCAGCAGCTTGCTCCCACAGCCTGGGCTCTACGAGCAGTACTTC. This sequence encodes CASSLLPQPGLYEQYF. The full variable domain, rest sourced from reference TRBV5-1 and TRBJ2-7, is KAGVTQTPRYLIKTRGQQVTLSCSPISGHRSVSWYQQTPGQGLQFLFEYFSETQRNKGNFPGRFSGRQFSNSRSEMNVSTLELGDSALYLCASSLLPQPGLYEQYFGPGTRLTVT.

There are many counts of this clonotype. The V gene is TRBV4-2, the J gene TRBJ2-1; the match to TRBD1 covers 7 bases. The V gene's germline CDR1 is LGHNA and CDR2 YNFKEQ. V lost 2 bases and J lost 1; bases outside the gene matches: 5. The CDR3 runs 16 residues. The CDR3 loop reads CASSQNTGESYNEQFF. The CDR3, as DNA: TGTGCCAGCAGCCAAAATACAGGGGAGTCCTACAATGAGCAGTTCTTC.

This clonotype was seen at least ten times. J is TRBJ2-7 and V is TRBV5-1; the D is unclear. This CDR3 comprises 16 residues. Trimming cost V 2 bases and J 2 bases, with 17 bases left between them. Germline loops: CDR1 SGHRS, CDR2 YFSETQ. The CDR3 DNA reads as TGCGCCAGCAGCTTAGCTGCCATTGGGCCCACCTACGAGCAGTACTTC. Encoded protein: CASSLAAIGPTYEQYF.

This clonotype was picked up many times. This chain links TRBV19 with TRBJ2-7, with a tentative D call TRBD2 (6 bases). In germline, CDR1 is LNHDA, CDR2 SQIVND (reference sequence). The CDR3 extends over 13 amino acids. With 3 bases removed from V and 3 bases from J, the gap between germline ends came to 9 bases. The CDR3 coding sequence is TGTGCCAGTAGTATTCCGGGGGTCTACGAGCAGTACTTC. Translated: CASSIPGVYEQYF. The full variable domain, its missing parts supplied by reference TRBV19 and TRBJ2-7, is DGGITQSPKYLFRKEGQNVTLSCEQNLNHDAMYWYRQDPGQGLRLIYYSQIVNDFQKGDIAEGYSVSREKKESFPLTVTSAQKNPTAFYLCASSIPGVYEQYFGPGTRLTVT.

This clonotype was seen ten or more times. Here the CDR3 DNA reads TGTGCCAGCAGTGAAGGGCGGTTGAACACTGAAGCTTTCTTT. It specifies CASSEGRLNTEAFF. The rearrangement links TRBV6-1 to TRBJ1-1; D uncertain. V lost 1 base and J lost 0, with 6 bases in between. The CDR3 length is 14 residues. The V gene's germline CDR1 is MNHNS and CDR2 SASEGT.

This clonotype was observed many times. This rearrangement joins TRBV20-1 to TRBJ2-7, with TRBD1 matching 10 bases. CDR1 is DFQATT, CDR2 SNEGSKA, per germline (reference sequence). This CDR3 spans 13 amino acids. V lost 6 bases, J lost 7 bases, and 9 bases stayed unmatched. CDR3 coding DNA: TGCAGTGCGGACCGGGACAGGGGATTTGAGCAGTACTTC. Its protein product is CSADRDRGFEQYF.

The chain joins TRBV7-9 to TRBJ2-3, with a weak D call TRBD2 (6 bases). This CDR3 contains 15 residues. Trimming removed 5 bases from V and 1 base from J, with 13 bases in between. Germline V CDR1 and CDR2: SEHNR, FQNEAQ (reference sequence). The CDR3 DNA reads as TGTGCCAGCAGCGGGGTAGCGGCCCGCACAGATACGCAGTATTTT. Its translation: CASSGVAARTDTQYF.

Many counts were recorded for this clonotype. CDR3 DNA: TGTGCCAGCAGTACTCCGGGGGGGCCTGGGGACGAGCAGTACTTC. This gives the protein CASSTPGGPGDEQYF. The chain recombines TRBV6-5 with TRBJ2-7; 8 positions agree with TRBD2. The germline gives CDR1 MNHEY, CDR2 SVGAGI. This CDR3 has 15 residues. J gave up 5 bases and V 5 bases, and 11 bases lay outside the gene matches.

On this clonotype itself: A much larger clone lies a single base off, so this may be a read error. The rearrangement joins TRBV5-1 to TRBJ2-4, with D possibly being TRBD2 (6 bases). The CDR3 is 16 amino acids. Per the germline V gene, CDR1 is SGHRS and CDR2 is YFSETQ. CDR3 nucleotides: TGCGCCAACAGCTTGGTCGGCGGGACAGCCAAAAACATTCAGTACTTC. It translates to CANSLVGGTAKNIQYF. Full variable domain (outside the CDR3, taken from reference TRBV5-1 and TRBJ2-4): KAGVTQTPRYLIKTRGQQVTLSCSPISGHRSVSWYQQTPGQGLQFLFEYFSETQRNKGNFPGRFSGRQFSNSRSEMNVSTLELGDSALYLCANSLVGGTAKNIQYFGAGTRLSVL.

Remarks on this clonotype: A read error may explain this, as a much larger clone is one base away. The CDR3 DNA reads as TGCAGTGATAGGCGCGGGGGGGCCGCAGATACGCAGTATTTT. Amino acids: CSDRRGGAADTQYF. This chain connects TRBV20-1 to TRBJ2-3; 9 nucleotides line up with TRBD2. The CDR3 is 14 residues long. V gave up 7 bases and J gave up 4 bases; unmatched junction bases: 9. Germline-derived CDR1 and CDR2 are DFQATT and SNEGSKA (reference sequence).

In this sample, this clonotype turned up many times. The gene calls are TRBV5-1 and TRBJ2-1; D gene unclear. Germline-derived CDR1 and CDR2 are SGHRS and YFSETQ. Trimming removed 0 bases at V and 3 bases at J, with 10 bases between. The CDR3 sequence is 15 residues long. Here the CDR3 DNA reads TGCGCCAGCAGCTTGGGGCTACCGGTCTACAATGAGCAGTTCTTC. This sequence encodes CASSLGLPVYNEQFF.

This clonotype was observed once. CDR3 region: CAISGQGADEQYF. CDR3 nucleotide sequence: TGTGCCATCAGTGGGCAGGGGGCGGACGAGCAGTACTTC. The genes are TRBV10-3 and TRBJ2-7; TRBD1 matches at 8 bases. V was clipped by 4 bases and J by 5 bases; unmatched bases: 4. CDR1 and CDR2 from the germline V gene are ENHRY and SYGVKD. The CDR3 spans 13 residues.

Many counts were recorded for this clonotype. This chain joins TRBV7-9 and TRBJ2-7; 8 positions agree with TRBD1. The CDR3 has 14 amino acids. Losses at the gene ends were 5 bases for V and 4 bases for J; bases not matched to a gene: 7. Per germline, CDR1 SEHNR and CDR2 FQNEAQ (reference sequence). This chain's CDR3 is CASSGAGQGYEQYF. CDR3 DNA sequence: TGTGCCAGCAGCGGTGCTGGACAGGGTTACGAGCAGTACTTC.

This chain connects TRBV20-1 to TRBJ2-3; D possibly corresponds to TRBD2 (6 bases). V was clipped by 6 bases and J by 3 bases, with 16 bases between them. Germline V gene sequence: CDR1 DFQATT, CDR2 SNEGSKA (reference sequence). There are 14 residues in the CDR3. The CDR3 protein is CSAKGRLGTDTQYF. The CDR3 DNA follows: TGCAGTGCAAAAGGGAGGTTGGGGACAGATACGCAGTATTTT.

This clonotype was detected many times. The J gene is TRBJ2-2, the V gene TRBV7-8, with D possibly being TRBD2 (7 bases). The length of the CDR3 is 17 residues. V shed 1 base and J shed 3 bases, with 15 bases lying between them. CDR1 and CDR2 (germline): SGHVS, FQNEAQ. The CDR3 DNA follows: TGTGCCAGCAGCTTAGGTGGCCGGGGGGCGCACACCGGGGAGCTGTTTTTT. Amino acids: CASSLGGRGAHTGELFF.

In its sample, this clonotype was seen many times. V is TRBV11-2 and J is TRBJ1-6; 8 bases map to TRBD1. The germline V gene encodes CDR1 SGHAT and CDR2 FQNNGV. The CDR3 runs to 13 residues. Losses at the gene ends were 5 bases for V and 10 bases for J; bases not matched to a gene: 4. CDR3 residues: CASSPDRVSPLHF. The CDR3, as DNA: TGTGCCAGCAGCCCGGACAGGGTCTCACCCCTCCACTTT.

Ten or more counts support this clonotype. The chain uses TRBV7-6 and TRBJ1-6; the D gene is possibly TRBD1 (5 bases). V lost 5 bases and J lost 11, with 37 bases in between. This CDR3 region has 21 residues. Germline lookup yields CDR1 SGHVS and CDR2 FNYEAQ. DNA of the CDR3: TGTGCCAGCAGCCCATCCAGCGGGCAGGGCGACTTAATTCCCTCCCATACACCCCTCCACTTT. Its protein is CASSPSSGQGDLIPSHTPLHF.

This clonotype was recorded at least ten times. V is TRBV11-2 and J is TRBJ1-2; no firm D call. CDR3 length: 12 amino acids. The V gene's germline CDR1 is SGHAT and CDR2 FQNNGV. Trimming pared 5 bases from V and 8 bases from J, leaving 12 bases between. DNA of the CDR3: TGTGCCAGCAGCCTGTCCACGGGCGGCTACACCTTC. This codes for CASSLSTGGYTF.

The sample holds many counts of this clonotype. J is TRBJ1-1 and V is TRBV9; no firm D call. The CDR3 is 15 residues long. CDR1 and CDR2 (germline): SGDLS, YYNGEE. The V end was cut by 0 bases, the J end by 5 bases, with 14 bases between. This CDR3 is CASSVEGSGRTEAFF. In DNA form, the CDR3 reads TGTGCCAGCAGCGTAGAGGGTTCGGGCAGGACTGAAGCTTTCTTT.